This T cell receptor beta chain was identified in a study of blood T cell repertoires in COVID-19. The wider study: COVID-19 samples collected from the United States, Italy and Spain covered acute and convalescent phases. Nucleic acid was either cDNA or gDNA, and it came from T cells, B-cell-depleted T cells, or PBMCs.

Per the study methods: Scientists estimated how many nucleated cells there were by amplifying reference gene primers. Generated by immunoSEQ multiplex PCR, the TCRdb table keeps only in-frame clones and is missing some. The V and J calls and clone size come from that table; D and trimming were worked out from the DNA. Of approximately 100,000 clones in the sample, 70% to 90% were seen once. A note on this clone: A read error may produce the germline difference seen at one junction end.

This CDR3 spans 13 amino acids. The germline CDR1 and CDR2 sequences are SNHLY and FYNNEI. Sequenced: peripheral blood. The sequence derives from a man between 45 and 60 years old in a cohort sampled during active COVID-19. The rearrangement joins TRBV2 to TRBJ2-7; perhaps TRBD2 as D (5 bases). This CDR3 reads CASSRGSSHEQYF. CDR3 nucleotide sequence: TGTGCCAGCAGCCGGGGTAGCTCCCACGAGCAGTACTTC.